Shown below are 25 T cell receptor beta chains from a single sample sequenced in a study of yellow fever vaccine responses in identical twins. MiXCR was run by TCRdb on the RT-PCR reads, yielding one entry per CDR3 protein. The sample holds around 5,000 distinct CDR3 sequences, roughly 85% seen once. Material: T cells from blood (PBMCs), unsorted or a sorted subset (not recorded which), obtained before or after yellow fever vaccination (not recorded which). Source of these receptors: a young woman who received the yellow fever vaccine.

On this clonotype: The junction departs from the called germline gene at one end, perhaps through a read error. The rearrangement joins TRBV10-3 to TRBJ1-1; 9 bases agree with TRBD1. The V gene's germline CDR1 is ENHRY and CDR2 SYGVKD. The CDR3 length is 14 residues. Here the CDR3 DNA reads TGTGCCATCAGTGGGGACAGGGACATAGCGGAAGCTTCCTTT. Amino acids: CAISGDRDIAEASF.

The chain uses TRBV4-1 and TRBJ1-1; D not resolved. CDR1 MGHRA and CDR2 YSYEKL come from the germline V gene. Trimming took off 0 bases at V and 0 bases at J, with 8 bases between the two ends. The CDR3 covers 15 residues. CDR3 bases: TGCGCCAGCAGCCAAGAATACAGAATGAACACTGAAGCTTTCTTT. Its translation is CASSQEYRMNTEAFF.

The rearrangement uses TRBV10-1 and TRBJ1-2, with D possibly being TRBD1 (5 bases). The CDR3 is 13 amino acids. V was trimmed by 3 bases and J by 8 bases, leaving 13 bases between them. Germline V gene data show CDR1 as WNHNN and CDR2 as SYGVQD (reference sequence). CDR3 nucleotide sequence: TGCGCCAGCAGTGAAGGGGCTTCGACGGGCTACACCTTC. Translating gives CASSEGASTGYTF.

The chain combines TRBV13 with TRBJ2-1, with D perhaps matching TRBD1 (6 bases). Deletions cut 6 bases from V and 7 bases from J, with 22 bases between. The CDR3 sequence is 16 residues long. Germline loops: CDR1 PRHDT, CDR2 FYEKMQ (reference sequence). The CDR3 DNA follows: TGTGCCAGCAGGAGGGAGCTAGCAGGGGTCAAGAATGAGCAGTTCTTC. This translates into CASRRELAGVKNEQFF. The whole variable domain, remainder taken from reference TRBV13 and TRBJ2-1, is AAGVIQSPRHLIKEKRETATLKCYPIPRHDTVYWYQQGPGQDPQFLISFYEKMQSDKGSIPDRFSAQQFSDYHSELNMSSLELGDSALYFCASRRELAGVKNEQFFGPGTRLTVL.

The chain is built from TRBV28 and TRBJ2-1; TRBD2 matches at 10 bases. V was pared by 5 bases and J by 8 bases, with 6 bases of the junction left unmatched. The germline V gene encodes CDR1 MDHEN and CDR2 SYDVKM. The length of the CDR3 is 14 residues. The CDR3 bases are TGTGCCAGCAGTCCCCCCGGGACTAGCGATGAGCAGTTCTTC. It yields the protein CASSPPGTSDEQFF.

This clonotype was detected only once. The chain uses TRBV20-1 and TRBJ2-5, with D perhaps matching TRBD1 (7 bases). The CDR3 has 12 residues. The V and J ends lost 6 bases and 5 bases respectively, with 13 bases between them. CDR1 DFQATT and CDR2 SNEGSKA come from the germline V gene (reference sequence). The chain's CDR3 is CSAQGGGETQYF. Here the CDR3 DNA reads TGCAGTGCCCAGGGGGGTGGTGAGACCCAGTACTTC.

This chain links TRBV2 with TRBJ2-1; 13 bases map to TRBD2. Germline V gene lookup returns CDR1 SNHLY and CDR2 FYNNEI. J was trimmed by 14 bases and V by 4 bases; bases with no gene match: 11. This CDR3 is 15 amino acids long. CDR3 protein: CASSALGLAGSPEFF. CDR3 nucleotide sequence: TGTGCCAGCAGTGCCCTGGGACTAGCGGGGTCGCCGGAGTTCTTC.

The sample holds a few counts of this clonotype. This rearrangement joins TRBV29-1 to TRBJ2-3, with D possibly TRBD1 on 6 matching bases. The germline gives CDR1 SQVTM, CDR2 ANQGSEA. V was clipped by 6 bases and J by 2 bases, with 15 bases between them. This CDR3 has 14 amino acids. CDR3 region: CSVGHLISTDTQYF. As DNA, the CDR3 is TGCAGCGTGGGACACCTGATCTCCACAGATACGCAGTATTTT.

The CDR3 sequence is CASSLEGMRAFF. For the CDR3, the DNA is TGTGCCAGCAGCTTAGAAGGGATGCGGGCTTTCTTT. The chain joins TRBV7-9 to TRBJ1-1; D is uncertain. The CDR3 spans 12 residues. Trimming left V 1 base short and J 11 bases short, with 11 bases between. Germline V CDR1 and CDR2: SEHNR, FQNEAQ (reference sequence).

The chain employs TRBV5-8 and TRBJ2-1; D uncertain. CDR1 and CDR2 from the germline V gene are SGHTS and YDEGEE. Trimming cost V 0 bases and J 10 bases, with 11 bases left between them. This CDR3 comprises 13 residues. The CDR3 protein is CASSLEVVGEQFF. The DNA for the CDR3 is TGTGCCAGCAGCTTGGAAGTTGTGGGGGAGCAGTTCTTC.

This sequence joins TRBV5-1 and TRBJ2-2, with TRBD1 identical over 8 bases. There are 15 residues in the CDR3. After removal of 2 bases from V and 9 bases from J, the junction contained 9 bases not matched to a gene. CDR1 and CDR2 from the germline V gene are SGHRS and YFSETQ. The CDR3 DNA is TGCGCCAGCAGCTTCGGGACAGGAGGAACCCGGGAGCTGTTTTTT. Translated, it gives CASSFGTGGTRELFF.

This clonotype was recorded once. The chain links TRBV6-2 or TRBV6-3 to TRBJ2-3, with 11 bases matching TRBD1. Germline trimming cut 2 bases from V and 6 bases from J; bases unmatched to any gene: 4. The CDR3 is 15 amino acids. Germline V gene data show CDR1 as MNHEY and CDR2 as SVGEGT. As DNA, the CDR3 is TGTGCCAGCAGTTACCGGACAGGGGGCATCGATACGCAGTATTTT. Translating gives CASSYRTGGIDTQYF.

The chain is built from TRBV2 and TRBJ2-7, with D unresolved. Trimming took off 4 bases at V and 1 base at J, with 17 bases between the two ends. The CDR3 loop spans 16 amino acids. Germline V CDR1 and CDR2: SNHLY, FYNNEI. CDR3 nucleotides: TGTGCCAGCAGTGGCGAACTTAATACACCTTCCTACGAGCAGTACTTC. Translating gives CASSGELNTPSYEQYF.

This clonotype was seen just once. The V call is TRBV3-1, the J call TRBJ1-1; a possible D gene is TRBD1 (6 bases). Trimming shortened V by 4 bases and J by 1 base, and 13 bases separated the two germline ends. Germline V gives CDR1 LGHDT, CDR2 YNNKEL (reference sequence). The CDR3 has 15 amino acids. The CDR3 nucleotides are TGTGCCAGCAGCCGGCAATTGGACAGGAACACTGAAGCTTTCTTT. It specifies CASSRQLDRNTEAFF.

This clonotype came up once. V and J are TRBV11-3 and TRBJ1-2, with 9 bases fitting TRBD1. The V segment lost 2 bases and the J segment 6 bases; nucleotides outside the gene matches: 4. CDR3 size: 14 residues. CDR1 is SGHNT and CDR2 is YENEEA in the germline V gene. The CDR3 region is CASSLLQGAHGYTF. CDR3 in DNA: TGTGCCAGCAGCTTATTACAGGGGGCGCATGGCTACACCTTC.

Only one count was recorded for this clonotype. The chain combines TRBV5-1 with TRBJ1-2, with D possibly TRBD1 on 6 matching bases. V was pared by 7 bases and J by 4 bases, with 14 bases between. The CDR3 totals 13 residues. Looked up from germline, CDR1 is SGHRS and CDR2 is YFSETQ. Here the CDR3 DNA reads TGCGCCAGCGCACGGGGACAAGGCTATGGCTACACCTTC. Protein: CASARGQGYGYTF. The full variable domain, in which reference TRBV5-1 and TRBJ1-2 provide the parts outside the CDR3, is KAGVTQTPRYLIKTRGQQVTLSCSPISGHRSVSWYQQTPGQGLQFLFEYFSETQRNKGNFPGRFSGRQFSNSRSEMNVSTLELGDSALYLCASARGQGYGYTFGSGTRLTVV.

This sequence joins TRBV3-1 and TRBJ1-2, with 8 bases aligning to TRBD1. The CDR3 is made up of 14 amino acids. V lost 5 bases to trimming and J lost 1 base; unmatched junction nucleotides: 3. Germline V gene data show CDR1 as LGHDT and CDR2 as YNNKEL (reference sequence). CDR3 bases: TGTGCCAGCAGCGCCGGACAGGGTAACTATGGCTACACCTTC. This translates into CASSAGQGNYGYTF.

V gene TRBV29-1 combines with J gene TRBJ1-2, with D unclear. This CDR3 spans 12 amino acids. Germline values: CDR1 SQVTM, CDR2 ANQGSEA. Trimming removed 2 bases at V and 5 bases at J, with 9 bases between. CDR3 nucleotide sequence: TGCAGCGTTGAAATGGGTGGATATGGCTACACCTTC. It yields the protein CSVEMGGYGYTF.

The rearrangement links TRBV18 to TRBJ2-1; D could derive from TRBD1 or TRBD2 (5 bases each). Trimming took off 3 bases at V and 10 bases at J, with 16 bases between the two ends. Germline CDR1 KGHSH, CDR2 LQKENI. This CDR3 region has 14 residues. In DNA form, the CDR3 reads TGTGCCAGCTCACCTTATGGGACGCCCCAGGAGCAGTTCTTC. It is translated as CASSPYGTPQEQFF.

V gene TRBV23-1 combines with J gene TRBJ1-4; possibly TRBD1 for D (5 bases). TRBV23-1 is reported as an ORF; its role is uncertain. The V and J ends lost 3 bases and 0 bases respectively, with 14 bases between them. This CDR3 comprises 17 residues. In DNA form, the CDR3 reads TGCGCCAGCAGTCACCTGGGGGAGGAGGCAACTAATGAAAAACTGTTTTTT. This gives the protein CASSHLGEEATNEKLFF.

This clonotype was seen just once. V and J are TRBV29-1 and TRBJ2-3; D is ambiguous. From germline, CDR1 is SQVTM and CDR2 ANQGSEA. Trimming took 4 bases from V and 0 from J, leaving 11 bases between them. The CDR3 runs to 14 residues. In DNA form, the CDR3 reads TGCAGCGTTGCCGGGCTCGGCAGCACAGATACGCAGTATTTT. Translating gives CSVAGLGSTDTQYF.

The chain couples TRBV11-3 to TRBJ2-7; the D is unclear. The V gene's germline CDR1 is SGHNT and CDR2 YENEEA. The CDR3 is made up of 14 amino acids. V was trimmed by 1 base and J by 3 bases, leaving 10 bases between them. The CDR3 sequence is CASSLGPASYEQYF. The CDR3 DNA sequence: TGTGCCAGCAGCTTAGGCCCAGCCAGCTACGAGCAGTACTTC.

CDR3 in DNA: TGTGCCAGCAGTGAATGGCTAGAGGGGAAAGAGACCCAGTACTTC. Protein product: CASSEWLEGKETQYF. V and J are TRBV2 and TRBJ2-5; D possibly uses TRBD1 or TRBD2 (5 bases each). This CDR3 contains 15 residues. Germline CDR1 SNHLY, CDR2 FYNNEI. The V end lost 2 bases, the J end lost 3 bases, and 13 bases lay between the germline ends.

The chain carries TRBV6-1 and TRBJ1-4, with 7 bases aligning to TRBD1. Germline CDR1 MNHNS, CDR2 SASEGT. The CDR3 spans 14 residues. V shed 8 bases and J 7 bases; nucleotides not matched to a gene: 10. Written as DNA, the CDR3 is TGTGCCAGCGGTCCGACAGGGAGGATTGAAAAACTGTTTTTT. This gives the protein CASGPTGRIEKLFF.

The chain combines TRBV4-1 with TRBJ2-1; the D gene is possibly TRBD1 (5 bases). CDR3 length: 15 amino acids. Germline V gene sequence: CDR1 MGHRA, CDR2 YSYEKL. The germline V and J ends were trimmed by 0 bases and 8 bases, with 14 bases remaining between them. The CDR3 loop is CASSQDRDGSDEQFF. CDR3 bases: TGCGCCAGCAGCCAAGACAGGGATGGCTCCGATGAGCAGTTCTTC.